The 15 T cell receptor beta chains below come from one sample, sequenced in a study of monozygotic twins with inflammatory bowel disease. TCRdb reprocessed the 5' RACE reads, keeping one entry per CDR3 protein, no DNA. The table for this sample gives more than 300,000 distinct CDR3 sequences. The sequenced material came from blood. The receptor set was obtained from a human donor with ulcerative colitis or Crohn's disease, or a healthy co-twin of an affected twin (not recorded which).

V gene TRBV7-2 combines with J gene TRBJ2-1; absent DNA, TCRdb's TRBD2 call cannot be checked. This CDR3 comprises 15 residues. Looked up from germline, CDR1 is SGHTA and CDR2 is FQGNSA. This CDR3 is CASSATSGFYNEQFF.

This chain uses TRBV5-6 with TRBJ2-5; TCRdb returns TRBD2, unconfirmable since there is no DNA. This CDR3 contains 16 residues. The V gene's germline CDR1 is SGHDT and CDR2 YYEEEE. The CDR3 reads CASSLAVGLGGETQYF.

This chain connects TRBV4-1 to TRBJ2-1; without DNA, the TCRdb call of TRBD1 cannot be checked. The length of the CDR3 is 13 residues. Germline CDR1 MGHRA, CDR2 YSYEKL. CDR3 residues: CASSHPGTREQFF.

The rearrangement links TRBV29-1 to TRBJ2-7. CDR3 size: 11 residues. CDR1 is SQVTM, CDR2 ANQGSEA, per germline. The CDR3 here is CSVVVDYEQYF.

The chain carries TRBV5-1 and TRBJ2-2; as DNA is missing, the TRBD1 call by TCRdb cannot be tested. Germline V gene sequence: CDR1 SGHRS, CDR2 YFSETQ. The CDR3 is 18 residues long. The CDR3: CASSLEGWRGPNTGELFF.

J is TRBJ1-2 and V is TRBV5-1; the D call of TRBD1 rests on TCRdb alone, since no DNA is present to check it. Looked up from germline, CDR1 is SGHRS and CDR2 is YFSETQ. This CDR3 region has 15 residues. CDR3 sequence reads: CASSSKTGGNYGYTF.

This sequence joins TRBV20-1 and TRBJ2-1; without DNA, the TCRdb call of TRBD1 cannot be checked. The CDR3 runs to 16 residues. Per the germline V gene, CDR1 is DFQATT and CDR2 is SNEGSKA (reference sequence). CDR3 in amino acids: CSAKGGGADSYNEQFF.

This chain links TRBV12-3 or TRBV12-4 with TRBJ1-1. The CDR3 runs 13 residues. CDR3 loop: CASSSLRGRLAFF.

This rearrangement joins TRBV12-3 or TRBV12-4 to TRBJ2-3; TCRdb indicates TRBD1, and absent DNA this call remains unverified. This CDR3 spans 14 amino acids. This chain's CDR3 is CASSLYRTTDTQYF.

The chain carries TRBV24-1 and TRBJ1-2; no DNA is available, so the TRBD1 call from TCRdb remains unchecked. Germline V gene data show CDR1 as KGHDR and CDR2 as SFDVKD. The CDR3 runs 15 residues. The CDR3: CATSDFRGLYYGYTF.

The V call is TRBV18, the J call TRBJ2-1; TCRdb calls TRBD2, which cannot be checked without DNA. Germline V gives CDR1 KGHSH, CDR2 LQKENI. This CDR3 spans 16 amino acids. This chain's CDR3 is CASSPTRQGNGDEQFF.

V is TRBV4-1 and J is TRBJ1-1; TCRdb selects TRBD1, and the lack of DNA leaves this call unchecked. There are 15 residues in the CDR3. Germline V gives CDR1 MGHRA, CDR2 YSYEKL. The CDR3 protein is CASSQDWGMNTEAFF.

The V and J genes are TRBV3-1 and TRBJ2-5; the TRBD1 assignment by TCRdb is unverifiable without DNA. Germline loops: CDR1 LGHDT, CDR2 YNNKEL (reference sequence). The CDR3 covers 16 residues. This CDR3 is CASSQDIGTGIETQYF.

The CDR3: CASSAGTVSYEQYF. This chain uses TRBV7-9 with TRBJ2-7; the D call of TRBD1 rests on TCRdb alone, since no DNA is present to check it. In germline, CDR1 is SEHNR, CDR2 FQNEAQ (reference sequence). This CDR3 has 14 residues.

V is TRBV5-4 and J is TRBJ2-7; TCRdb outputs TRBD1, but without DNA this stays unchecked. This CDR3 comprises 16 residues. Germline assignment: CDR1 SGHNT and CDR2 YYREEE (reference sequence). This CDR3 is CASSRATGAVSYEQYF.